The entry that follows covers one T cell receptor beta chain sequence. The antigen is unknown. This entry belongs to a study of T cells in Graves' hyperthyroidism and ophthalmopathy. Study conclusions and caveats: In blood, most of the thyroid clonotypes expanded above 0.001 were also present. The authors' 13 V-J model separated ophthalmopathy from stable hyperthyroidism. Progression to ophthalmopathy was predicted a median of roughly 6.8 months early.

RNA transcripts served as the template for amplifying TCR beta CDR3 regions. The HTBI set primed first-round TCR CDR3 RT-PCR. TCRdb recomputed calls from the multiplex PCR reads with MiXCR, one row per CDR3 protein. The sample consists of roughly 420,000 distinct CDR3 sequences, 15% to 17% of them appearing once. Diagnoses used clinical symptoms, serum thyroxine and TRAb, thyroid ultrasound and orbital computed tomography. The CDR3 loop spans 17 amino acids. Trimming cost V 3 bases and J 7 bases; bases outside gene matches: 10. CDR1 MNHEY and CDR2 SMNVEV come from the germline V gene (reference sequence).

The rearrangement joins TRBV27 to TRBJ1-6; TRBD1 matches 9 bases. The receptor was derived from a woman between 18 and 30 years old with Graves' hyperthyroidism. The sample comprised blood. The CDR3, as DNA: TGTGCCAGCAGTTTTAATAACAGGGGGCGCAGGAATTCACCCCTCCACTTT. This encodes CASSFNNRGRRNSPLHF.